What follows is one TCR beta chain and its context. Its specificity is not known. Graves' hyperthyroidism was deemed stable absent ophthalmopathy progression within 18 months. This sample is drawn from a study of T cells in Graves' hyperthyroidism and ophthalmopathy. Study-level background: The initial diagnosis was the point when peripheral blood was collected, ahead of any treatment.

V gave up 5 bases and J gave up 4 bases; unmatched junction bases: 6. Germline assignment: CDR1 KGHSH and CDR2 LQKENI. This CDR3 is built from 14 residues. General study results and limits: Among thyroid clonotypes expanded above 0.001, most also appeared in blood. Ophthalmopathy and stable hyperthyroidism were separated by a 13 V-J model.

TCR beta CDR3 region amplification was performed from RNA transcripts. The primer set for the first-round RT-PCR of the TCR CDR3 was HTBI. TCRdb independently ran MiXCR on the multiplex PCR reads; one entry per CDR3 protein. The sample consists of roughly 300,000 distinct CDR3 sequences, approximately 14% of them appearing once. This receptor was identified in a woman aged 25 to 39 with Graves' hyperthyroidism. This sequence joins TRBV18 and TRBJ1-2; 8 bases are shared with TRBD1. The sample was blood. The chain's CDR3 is CASSAGQGGYGYTF. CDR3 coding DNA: TGTGCCAGCTCAGCCGGACAGGGCGGCTATGGCTACACCTTC. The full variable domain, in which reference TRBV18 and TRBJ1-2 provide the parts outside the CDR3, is NAGVMQNPRHLVRRRGQEARLRCSPMKGHSHVYWYRQLPEEGLKFMVYLQKENIIDESGMPKERFSAEFPKEGPSILRIQQVVRGDSAAYFCASSAGQGGYGYTFGSGTRLTVV.